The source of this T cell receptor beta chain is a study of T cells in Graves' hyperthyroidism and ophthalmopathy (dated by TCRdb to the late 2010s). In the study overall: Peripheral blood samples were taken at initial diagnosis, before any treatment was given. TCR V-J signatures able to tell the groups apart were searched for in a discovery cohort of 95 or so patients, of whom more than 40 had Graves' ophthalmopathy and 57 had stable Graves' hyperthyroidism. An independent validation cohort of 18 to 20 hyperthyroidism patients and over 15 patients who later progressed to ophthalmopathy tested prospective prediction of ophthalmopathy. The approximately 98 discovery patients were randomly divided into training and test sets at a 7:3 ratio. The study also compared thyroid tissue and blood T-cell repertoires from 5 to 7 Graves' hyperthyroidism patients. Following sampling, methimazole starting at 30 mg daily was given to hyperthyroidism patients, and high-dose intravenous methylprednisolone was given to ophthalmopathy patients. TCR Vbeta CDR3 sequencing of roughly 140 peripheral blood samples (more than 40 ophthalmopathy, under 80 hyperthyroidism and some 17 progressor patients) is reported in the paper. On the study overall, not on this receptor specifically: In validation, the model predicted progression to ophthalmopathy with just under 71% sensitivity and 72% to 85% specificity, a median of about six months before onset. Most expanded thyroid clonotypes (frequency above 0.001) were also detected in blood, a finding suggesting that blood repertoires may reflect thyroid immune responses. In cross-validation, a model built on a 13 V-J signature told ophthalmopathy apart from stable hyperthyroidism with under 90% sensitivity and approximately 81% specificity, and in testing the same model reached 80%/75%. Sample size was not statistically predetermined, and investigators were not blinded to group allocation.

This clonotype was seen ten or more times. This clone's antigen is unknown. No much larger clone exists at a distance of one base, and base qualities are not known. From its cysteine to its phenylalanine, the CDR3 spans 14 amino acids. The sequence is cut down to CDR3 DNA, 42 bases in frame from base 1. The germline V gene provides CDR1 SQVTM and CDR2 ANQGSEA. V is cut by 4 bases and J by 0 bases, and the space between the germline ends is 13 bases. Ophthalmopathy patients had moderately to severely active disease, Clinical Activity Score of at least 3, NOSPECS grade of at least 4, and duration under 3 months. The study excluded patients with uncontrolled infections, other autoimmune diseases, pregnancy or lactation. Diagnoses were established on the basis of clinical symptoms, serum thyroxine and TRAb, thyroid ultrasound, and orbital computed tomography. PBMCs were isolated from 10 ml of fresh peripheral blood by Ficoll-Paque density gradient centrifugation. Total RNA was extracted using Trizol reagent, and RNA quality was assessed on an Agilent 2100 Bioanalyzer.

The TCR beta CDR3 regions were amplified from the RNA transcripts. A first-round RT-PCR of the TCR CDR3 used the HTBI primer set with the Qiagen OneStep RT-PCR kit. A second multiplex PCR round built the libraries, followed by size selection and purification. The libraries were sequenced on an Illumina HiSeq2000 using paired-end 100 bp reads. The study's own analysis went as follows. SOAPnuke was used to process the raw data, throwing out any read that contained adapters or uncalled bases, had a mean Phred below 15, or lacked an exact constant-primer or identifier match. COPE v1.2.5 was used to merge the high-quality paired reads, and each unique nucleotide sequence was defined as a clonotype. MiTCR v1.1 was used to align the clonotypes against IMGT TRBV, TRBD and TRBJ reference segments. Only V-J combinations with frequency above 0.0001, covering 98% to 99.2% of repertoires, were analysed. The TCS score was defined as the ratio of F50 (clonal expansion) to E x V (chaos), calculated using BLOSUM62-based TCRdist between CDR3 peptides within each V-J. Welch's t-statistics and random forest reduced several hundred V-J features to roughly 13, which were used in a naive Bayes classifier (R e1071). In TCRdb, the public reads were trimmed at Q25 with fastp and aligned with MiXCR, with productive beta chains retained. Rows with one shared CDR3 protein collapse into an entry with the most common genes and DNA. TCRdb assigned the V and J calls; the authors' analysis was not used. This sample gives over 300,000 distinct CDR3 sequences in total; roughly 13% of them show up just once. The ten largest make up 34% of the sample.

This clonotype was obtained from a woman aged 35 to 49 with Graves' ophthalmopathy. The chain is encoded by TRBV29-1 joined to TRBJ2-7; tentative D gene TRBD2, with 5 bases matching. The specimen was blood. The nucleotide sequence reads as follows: TGCAGCGTTGCGGGATTAGCTCTCTCCTACGAGCAGTACTTC. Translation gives CSVAGLALSYEQYF.